A selection of T cell receptor beta chains follows, all from one sample in a study of STAT5B mutations in CD4+ large granular lymphocyte leukemia. Sequenced by immunoSEQ multiplex PCR; TCRdb stores in-frame clones only, minus some. The table shows over 30,000 clones, with about 85% occurring only once. Sequences were obtained from CD4+ T cells from blood buffy coats. The receptors here all came from a human donor in good health. CDR3s leave out the opening cysteine and the closing phenylalanine or tryptophan.

CDR3 length,V gene,CDR3 protein
12,TRBV19,ASSTDRAGDEQF
14,TRBV28,ASSPRFHTYSYEQY
12,TRBV18,ASSPDRTAYGYT
11,TRBV5-5,ASSPGHGNTIY
14,TRBV15,ATRDLIGGGEYEQY
12,TRBV10-3,AIRPGQNNYGYT
15,TRBV2,ASSEAFQTLYQETQY
13,TRBV10-1,ASSVTRGGGNEQF
14,TRBV4-3,ASSQGGTPIGEKLF
11,TRBV6-5,ASSYSGGLTQY
13,TRBV11-3,ASSLGDRGSEKLF
11,TRBV7-9,ASTQQGGTEAF
13,TRBV9,ASSVATGGSHEQY
10,TRBV6-5,ASSFTGVALH
12,TRBV7-2,ASRQGWGPETQY